The T cell receptor beta chain described here comes from a study of T cell responses to AZD1222 COVID-19 vaccine. Pooled samples include second doses given at about 4 or 12 weeks. Findings of the study overall: The donor group comprised mostly white British people and more females; the analysis possibly underestimated clonal diversity. The study found Spike-specific TCR breadth and depth rose after two AZD1222 doses. Sampled repertoires all dated from after the peak T cell response.

Sequencing was performed with immunoSEQ multiplex PCR; in TCRdb, only in-frame clones are kept and a portion is missing. Among 65,000 to 85,000 clones listed, 70% to 90% were seen once. Comment on this clone: Antigen unknown.

J lost 0 bases, V lost 5 bases, and 2 bases had no gene match. The CDR3 extends over 15 amino acids. Per germline, CDR1 ENHRY and CDR2 SYGVKD. This rearrangement joins TRBV10-3 to TRBJ2-5; TRBD1 aligns across 11 bases. This receptor was identified in an adult who received the AZD1222 COVID-19 vaccine. The sequencing here drew on peripheral blood, taken 28 days after the second AZD1222 dose. CDR3 region: CAISPGQGDQETQYF. In DNA form, the CDR3 reads TGTGCCATCAGTCCGGGACAGGGGGACCAAGAGACCCAGTACTTC.